This T cell receptor beta chain originates from a study of T-cell memory formation after mild COVID-19. In the study overall: TCR clusters were largely donor specific.

V lost 5 bases and J lost 8, with 13 bases in between. The germline V gene has CDR1 DFQATT and CDR2 SNEGSKA (reference sequence). This CDR3 is built from 12 residues. TCRdb used MiXCR to reprocess the 5' RACE reads, holding one entry per CDR3 protein. Among around 340,000 distinct CDR3 sequences, approximately 15% were seen once, and the ten largest hold over 20%. This clonotype was recorded many times. Material for sequencing was PBMCs or a T cell subset sorted from them (not recorded which). The receptor's source is a man aged 18 to 30 who had mild COVID-19 (a few samples of this study predate the infection). Cell type and time point are not known. V is TRBV20-1 and J is TRBJ2-1, with D uncertain. CDR3 nucleotides: TGCAGTGCTTCGACCTCAGCCGATGAGCAGTTCTTC. Translating it yields CSASTSADEQFF.